The 12 T cell receptor beta chains presented below share a single source sample, sequenced in a study of cytomegalovirus exposure and HLA in healthy donors. The PCR had 60 Vbeta and 13 Jbeta primers. TCRdb's table, derived via immunoSEQ multiplex PCR, lists solely in-frame clones and lacks some. Of approximately 180,000 clones listed, about four fifths are singletons. Sequences were obtained from PBMCs. The receptors shown here come from a man aged 18 to 30 in good health and CMV-seronegative.

V gene TRBV2 combines with J gene TRBJ1-5, with 7 bases fitting TRBD1. This CDR3 spans 14 amino acids. Germline V gene sequence: CDR1 SNHLY, CDR2 FYNNEI. The V segment lost 3 bases and the J segment 3 bases; nucleotides outside the gene matches: 2. The CDR3 here is CASSEGQNNQPQHF. For the CDR3, the DNA is TGTGCCAGCAGTGAGGGACAGAACAATCAGCCCCAGCATTTT.

This clone has only one observation. The rearrangement links TRBV4-3 to TRBJ2-1; D gene ambiguous. Trimming removed 3 bases from V and 0 bases from J, with 9 bases in between. The CDR3 contains 15 residues. The germline CDR1 and CDR2 sequences are LGHNA and YSLEER. CDR3 nucleotide sequence: TGCGCCAGCAGCCAGTCTTTTAGCTCCTACAATGAGCAGTTCTTC. Residues: CASSQSFSSYNEQFF.

The rearrangement joins TRBV4-1 to TRBJ1-5; 12 bases line up with TRBD1. This CDR3 spans 17 amino acids. CDR1 and CDR2 from the germline V gene are MGHRA and YSYEKL. J lost 3 bases, V lost 1 base, and 4 bases had no gene match. CDR3: CASSQAGTGGFNQPQHF. The CDR3 DNA sequence: TGCGCCAGCAGCCAAGCCGGGACAGGGGGCTTCAATCAGCCCCAGCATTTT.

V and J are TRBV20-1 and TRBJ2-7; perhaps TRBD1 as D (5 bases). CDR3 length: 11 residues. V was cut by 2 bases and J by 9 bases, with 11 bases left in between. In germline, CDR1 is DFQATT, CDR2 SNEGSKA (reference sequence). CDR3 coding DNA: TGCAGTGCTAGAATAAGCCAGGGGCAGTACTTC. Amino acids: CSARISQGQYF.

The chain combines TRBV29-1 with TRBJ2-2; maybe TRBD1 (6 bases). Germline V gene lookup returns CDR1 SQVTM and CDR2 ANQGSEA. The CDR3 totals 14 residues. Trimming took off 4 bases at V and 1 base at J, with 10 bases between the two ends. CDR3: CSVAVTGNTGELFF. The CDR3 region has the DNA TGCAGCGTTGCGGTGACAGGGAACACCGGGGAGCTGTTTTTT.

This clone was observed a single time. The rearrangement uses TRBV7-2 and TRBJ2-7, with D perhaps TRBD2 (6 bases). The CDR3 contains 13 residues. Trimming left V 1 base short and J 7 bases short, with 11 bases between. The V gene's germline CDR1 is SGHTA and CDR2 FQGNSA. The CDR3 DNA reads TGTGCCAGCAGCTTAGATGGAGGGAAGGAGCAGTACTTC. It codes for CASSLDGGKEQYF.

The V gene is TRBV19, the J gene TRBJ2-3, with TRBD2 matching over 9 bases. The CDR3 totals 15 residues. Unmatched junction bases numbered 8, after V lost 8 bases and J lost 2 bases. The germline gives CDR1 LNHDA, CDR2 SQIVND (reference sequence). Here the CDR3 DNA reads TGTGCCAGTTCTAGTAGCGGGGGCCTCACAGATACGCAGTATTTT. It codes for CASSSSGGLTDTQYF.

V is TRBV7-9 and J is TRBJ1-1; TRBD1 matches at 8 bases. The CDR3 spans 13 residues. The germline V gene has CDR1 SEHNR and CDR2 FQNEAQ (reference sequence). V dropped 2 bases and J dropped 8; count of bases not matched to a gene: 4. The CDR3 DNA sequence: TGTGCCAGCAGCTTATCTAGGACAGGGGAAGCTTTCTTT. It is translated as CASSLSRTGEAFF.

The chain uses TRBV6-5 and TRBJ1-4; the match to TRBD1 covers 7 bases. The CDR3 length is 15 residues. Germline V gives CDR1 MNHEY, CDR2 SVGAGI. V gave up 6 bases and J gave up 8 bases; unmatched junction bases: 12. CDR3 sequence (DNA): TGTGCCAGCAGAAAGCAGACAGGGTGGAAGGAAAAACTGTTTTTT. This sequence encodes CASRKQTGWKEKLFF.

The chain is built from TRBV21-1 and TRBJ1-2; TRBD1 is the table's D call, not checked against the DNA. TRBV21-1 is a documented pseudogene. The CDR3 contains 15 residues. The CDR3 loop is CASSPDREFMVGYTF. For the CDR3, the DNA is TGTGCCAGCAGCCCGGACAGGGAGTTTATGGTGGGCTACACCTTC.

The chain carries TRBV21-1 and TRBJ1-2; the D call TRBD1 from the table was never checked on the DNA. TRBV21-1 is a pseudogene segment. The CDR3 totals 19 residues. CDR3 nucleotide sequence: TGTGCCAGCAGCAAAGGGAAACGGGGACAGGGTAGTAGCAACTATGGCTACACCTTC. Its protein product is CASSKGKRGQGSSNYGYTF.

The chain is built from TRBV5-8 and TRBJ2-3; D may be TRBD1 (6 bases). Deletions cut 3 bases from V and 3 bases from J, with 8 bases between. This CDR3 spans 13 amino acids. Germline V gene data show CDR1 as SGHTS and CDR2 as YDEGEE. DNA of the CDR3: TGTGCCAGCAGCTCTAGGGGGACAGATACGCAGTATTTT. It specifies CASSSRGTDTQYF.